These 22 T cell receptor beta chains were all obtained from the same sample, sequenced in a study of CD8 T cells in Susac syndrome. Reverse transcription of roughly 0.5 to 1 ug RNA used random hexamers. MiXCR, applied by TCRdb to the immunoSEQ multiplex PCR reads, yields one record per CDR3 protein. The table records about 290,000 distinct CDR3 sequences, over 75% of them present only once. Sequenced input: CD8+ T cells from PBMCs. These receptors came from a human donor with multiple sclerosis.

The CDR3 spells CASSHGRGLGKLFF. The CDR3 coding sequence is TGCGCCAGCAGCCATGGGAGGGGGCTAGGTAAACTGTTTTTT. The gene calls are TRBV4-3 and TRBJ1-4; TRBD1 aligns across 7 bases. Germline V gene sequence: CDR1 LGHNA, CDR2 YSLEER. V lost 3 bases, J lost 11 bases, and 9 bases stayed unmatched. The CDR3 covers 14 residues.

The gene calls are TRBV30 and TRBJ2-2; 9 bases match TRBD1. Germline V gives CDR1 GTSNPN, CDR2 SVGIG (reference sequence). CDR3 size: 15 residues. After removal of 7 bases from V and 1 base from J, the junction contained 7 bases not matched to a gene. The chain's CDR3 is CASDRGQGNTGELFF. CDR3 coding DNA: TGTGCCTCCGACCGGGGACAGGGGAACACCGGGGAGCTGTTTTTT. The full variable domain, completed using reference TRBV30 and TRBJ2-2, is SQTIHQWPATLVQPVGSPLSLECTVEGTSNPNLYWYRQAAGRGLQLLFYSVGIGQISSEVPQNLSASRPQDRQFILSSKKLLLSDSGFYLCASDRGQGNTGELFFGEGSRLTVL.

The chain carries TRBV5-1 and TRBJ2-3, with TRBD2 matching 9 bases. CDR3 size: 15 residues. After removal of 2 bases from V and 4 bases from J, the junction contained 5 bases not matched to a gene. Germline V gene sequence: CDR1 SGHRS, CDR2 YFSETQ. This CDR3 reads CASSFLAGLADTQYF. The CDR3 bases are TGCGCCAGCAGCTTCCTAGCGGGGTTGGCAGATACGCAGTATTTT.

The chain has TRBV12-3 or TRBV12-4 and TRBJ1-2; 7 bases match TRBD1. J lost 4 bases, V lost 6 bases, and 8 bases had no gene match. This CDR3 has 14 amino acids. CDR3 region: CASRGTGDLYGYTF. CDR3 in DNA: TGTGCCAGCAGAGGAACAGGGGACCTCTATGGCTACACCTTC.

The chain employs TRBV20-1 and TRBJ2-2, with 14 bases matching TRBD2. J was trimmed by 7 bases and V by 6 bases; bases with no gene match: 10. CDR3 size: 16 residues. Per the germline V gene, CDR1 is DFQATT and CDR2 is SNEGSKA (reference sequence). The CDR3: CSARPGLAGVNGELFF. As DNA, the CDR3 is TGCAGTGCCAGACCGGGACTAGCGGGAGTAAACGGGGAGCTGTTTTTT.

This chain connects TRBV12-3 or TRBV12-4 to TRBJ1-2; TRBD1 is a possible D gene (5 bases). Deletions cut 5 bases from V and 4 bases from J, with 11 bases between. This CDR3 comprises 13 residues. DNA for the CDR3: TGTGCCAGCAGTATGACAGCCCTCTATGGCTACACCTTC. It translates to CASSMTALYGYTF.

CDR3 amino acids: CASHGSGRSYNEQFF. The CDR3 DNA reads TGTGCCTCCCACGGTAGCGGGAGGTCCTACAATGAGCAGTTCTTC. The gene calls are TRBV19 and TRBJ2-1; 10 bases match TRBD2. Germline V gene data show CDR1 as LNHDA and CDR2 as SQIVND (reference sequence). This CDR3 region has 15 residues. Unmatched junction bases numbered 8, after V lost 11 bases and J lost 1 base.

This clonotype appeared a single time. The V gene is TRBV7-8, the J gene TRBJ2-1; TRBD2 matches 12 bases. The CDR3 has 17 amino acids. In germline, CDR1 is SGHVS, CDR2 FQNEAQ. With 5 bases clipped from V and 1 base from J, the junction kept 6 bases outside the gene matches. CDR3 bases: TGTGCCAGCAGCCTGGGACTAGCGGGCCTATCCTACAATGAGCAGTTCTTC. Its translation: CASSLGLAGLSYNEQFF.

This clonotype has only one observation. The chain employs TRBV21-1 and TRBJ1-6. TRBV21-1 is termed a pseudogene. The CDR3 loop spans 16 amino acids. This chain's CDR3 is CASSYRLGEFNSPLHF. The CDR3 coding sequence is TGTGCCAGCAGCTATCGACTAGGGGAATTTAATTCACCCCTCCACTTT.

Of note for this clonotype: A read error may account for a junction end that differs from germline. J is TRBJ2-3 and V is TRBV29-1, with D possibly matching TRBD1 (6 bases). The CDR3 has 11 amino acids. Looked up from germline, CDR1 is SQVTM and CDR2 is ANQGSEA. CDR3 amino acids: CSVEDLFGQPF. CDR3 nucleotide sequence: TGCAGCGTTGAAGATCTTTTTGGACAGCCATTT.

This chain uses TRBV28 with TRBJ2-1; D is ambiguous. CDR3 length: 15 residues. V lost 10 bases to trimming and J lost 8 bases, with 24 bases between them. The germline CDR1 and CDR2 sequences are MDHEN and SYDVKM. The CDR3: CAIKTLRASYDEQFF. The CDR3 region has the DNA TGTGCCATCAAAACCCTACGCGCCTCTTACGATGAGCAGTTCTTC.

This sequence joins TRBV20-1 and TRBJ2-7; tentatively, D is TRBD2 (6 bases). CDR1 is DFQATT and CDR2 is SNEGSKA in the germline V gene (reference sequence). CDR3 length: 13 amino acids. V was cut by 5 bases and J by 1 base, with 12 bases left in between. Written as DNA, the CDR3 is TGCAGTGCTCCTCCGGGACTTTCCTACGAGCAGTACTTC. Its translation: CSAPPGLSYEQYF.

This clonotype was counted once. The chain combines TRBV9 with TRBJ2-7; no clear D. The V end was cut by 7 bases, the J end by 0 bases, with 11 bases between. Germline CDR1 is SGDLS and CDR2 is YYNGEE. The CDR3 has 13 residues. CDR3: CASSAARSYEQYF. The CDR3 region has the DNA TGTGCCAGCTCTGCCGCCCGCTCCTACGAGCAGTACTTC.

This chain uses TRBV7-9 with TRBJ1-2; D not certain. Germline values: CDR1 SEHNR, CDR2 FQNEAQ (reference sequence). The CDR3 runs 13 residues. Trimming took 0 bases from V and 8 from J, leaving 10 bases between them. CDR3 in DNA: TGTGCCAGCAGCTTAGCACAAGGAAGCGGCTACACCTTC. Its translation: CASSLAQGSGYTF.

The rearrangement links TRBV7-9 to TRBJ2-3; 7 bases line up with TRBD2. Trimming at V came to 5 bases and at J to 4 bases, leaving 9 bases not matched to a gene. This CDR3 has 15 residues. Germline V gene lookup returns CDR1 SEHNR and CDR2 FQNEAQ (reference sequence). The CDR3 region has the DNA TGTGCCAGCAGCCGCCAGGGTGGGGGGGCAGATACGCAGTATTTT. Protein product: CASSRQGGGADTQYF. The complete variable domain, with remaining parts taken from reference TRBV7-9 and TRBJ2-3, reads DTGVSQNPRHKITKRGQNVTFRCDPISEHNRLYWYRQTLGQGPEFLTYFQNEAQLEKSRLLSDRFSAERPKGSFSTLEIQRTEQGDSAMYLCASSRQGGGADTQYFGPGTRLTVL.

V is TRBV5-1 and J is TRBJ2-3, with unresolved D. This CDR3 has 13 amino acids. From germline, CDR1 is SGHRS and CDR2 YFSETQ. Trimming cost V 0 bases and J 4 bases, with 6 bases left between them. DNA of the CDR3: TGCGCCAGCAGCTTGGTGTCCTCAGATACGCAGTATTTT. Protein: CASSLVSSDTQYF.

This chain links TRBV3-1 with TRBJ1-4, with 7 bases matching TRBD1. The CDR3 is 16 amino acids. V trimming: 0 bases; J trimming: 7 bases; junction bases outside the gene matches: 8. In germline, CDR1 is LGHDT, CDR2 YNNKEL (reference sequence). CDR3 in amino acids: CASSQDVGGAGEKLFF. DNA for the CDR3: TGTGCCAGCAGCCAAGATGTAGGGGGCGCGGGTGAAAAACTGTTTTTT.

In its sample, this clonotype was seen once. The chain has TRBV12-3 or TRBV12-4 and TRBJ1-5, with 8 bases fitting TRBD1. V was clipped by 3 bases and J by 3 bases; unmatched bases: 19. The CDR3 totals 20 residues. This chain's CDR3 is CASSLPPGQGLAFANQPQHF. Here the CDR3 DNA reads TGTGCCAGCAGTTTGCCCCCAGGACAGGGATTAGCTTTCGCCAATCAGCCCCAGCATTTT.

The CDR3 DNA reads as TGTGCCAGCAGCAAATGGCCCCTCACTTGGCGCTACACCTTC. Amino acid sequence: CASSKWPLTWRYTF. The V and J genes are TRBV21-1 and TRBJ1-2. TRBV21-1 corresponds to a pseudogene. CDR3 length: 14 residues.

V gene TRBV11-2 combines with J gene TRBJ2-1, with 7 nucleotides matching TRBD1. In germline, CDR1 is SGHAT, CDR2 FQNNGV. The CDR3 runs 17 residues. Trimming removed 1 base from V and 4 bases from J; junction bases left unmatched: 10. The chain's CDR3 is CASSLVPTGSVYNEQFF. In DNA, the CDR3 is TGTGCCAGCAGCTTAGTCCCGACAGGGTCGGTTTACAATGAGCAGTTCTTC.

J is TRBJ1-6 and V is TRBV20-1; no reliable D call. From germline, CDR1 is DFQATT and CDR2 SNEGSKA (reference sequence). The length of the CDR3 is 17 residues. V lost 0 bases and J lost 6, with 18 bases in between. CDR3 DNA sequence: TGCAGTGCTAGAGAGGTTGTCCAAGTAGTCGGTAATTCACCCCTCCACTTT. It yields the protein CSAREVVQVVGNSPLHF.

The chain's CDR3 is CASSQDLGRLDTEAFF. The CDR3, as DNA: TGCGCCAGCAGCCAAGACCTTGGGAGGTTGGACACTGAAGCTTTCTTT. The V call is TRBV4-3, the J call TRBJ1-1; no clear D. Germline assignment: CDR1 LGHNA and CDR2 YSLEER. The CDR3 is 16 residues long. V lost 0 bases and J lost 3, with 14 bases in between.